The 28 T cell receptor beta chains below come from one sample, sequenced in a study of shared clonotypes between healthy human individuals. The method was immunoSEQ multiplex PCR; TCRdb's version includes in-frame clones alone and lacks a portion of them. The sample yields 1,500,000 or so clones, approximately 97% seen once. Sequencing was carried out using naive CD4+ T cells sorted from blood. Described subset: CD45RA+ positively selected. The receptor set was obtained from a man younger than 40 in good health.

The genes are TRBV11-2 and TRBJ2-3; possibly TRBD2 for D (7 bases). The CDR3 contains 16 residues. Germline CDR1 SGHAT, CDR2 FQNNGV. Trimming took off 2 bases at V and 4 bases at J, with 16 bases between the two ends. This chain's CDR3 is CASSLRGALFADTQYF. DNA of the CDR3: TGTGCCAGCAGCTTACGGGGGGCTTTATTCGCAGATACGCAGTATTTT.

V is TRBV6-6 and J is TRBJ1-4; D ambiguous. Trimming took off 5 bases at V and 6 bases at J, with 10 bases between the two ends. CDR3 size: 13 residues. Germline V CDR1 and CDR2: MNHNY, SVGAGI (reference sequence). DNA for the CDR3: TGTGCCAGCAGTCTCGGCCCGGATGAAAAACTGTTTTTT. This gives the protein CASSLGPDEKLFF.

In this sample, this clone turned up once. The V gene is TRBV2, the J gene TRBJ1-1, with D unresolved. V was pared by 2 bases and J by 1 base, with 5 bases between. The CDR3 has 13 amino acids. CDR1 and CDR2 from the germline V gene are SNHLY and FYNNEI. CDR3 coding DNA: TGTGCCAGCAGTGAAATCTGGAACACTGAAGCTTTCTTT. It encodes CASSEIWNTEAFF.

In nucleotides, the CDR3 is TGTGCCTGGAGTAAAACAAGAAACACTGAAGCTTTCTTT. Protein product: CAWSKTRNTEAFF. The chain joins TRBV30 to TRBJ1-1, with D hard to call. Trimming pared 2 bases from V and 2 bases from J, leaving 9 bases between. Germline V CDR1 and CDR2: GTSNPN, SVGIG (reference sequence). This CDR3 is built from 13 residues.

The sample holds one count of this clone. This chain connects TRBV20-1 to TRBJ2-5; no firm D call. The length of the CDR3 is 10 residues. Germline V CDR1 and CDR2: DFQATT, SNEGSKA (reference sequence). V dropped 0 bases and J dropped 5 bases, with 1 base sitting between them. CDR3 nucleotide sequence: TGCAGTGCTAGAGACGAGACCCAGTACTTC. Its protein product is CSARDETQYF.

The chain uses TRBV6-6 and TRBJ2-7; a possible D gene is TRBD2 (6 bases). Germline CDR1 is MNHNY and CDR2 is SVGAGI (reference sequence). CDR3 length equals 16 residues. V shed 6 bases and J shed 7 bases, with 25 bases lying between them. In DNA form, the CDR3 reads TGTGCCAGCAGATGGGAGGAGACCCCACCAGGCGGAGAGCAGTACTTC. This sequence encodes CASRWEETPPGGEQYF.

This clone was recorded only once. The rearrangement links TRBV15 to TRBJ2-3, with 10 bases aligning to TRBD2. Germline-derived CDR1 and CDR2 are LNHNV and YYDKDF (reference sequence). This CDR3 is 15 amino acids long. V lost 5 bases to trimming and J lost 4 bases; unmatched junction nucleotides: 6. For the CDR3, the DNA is TGTGCCACCAGCCCTAGCGGGAGTCACCCAGATACGCAGTATTTT. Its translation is CATSPSGSHPDTQYF.

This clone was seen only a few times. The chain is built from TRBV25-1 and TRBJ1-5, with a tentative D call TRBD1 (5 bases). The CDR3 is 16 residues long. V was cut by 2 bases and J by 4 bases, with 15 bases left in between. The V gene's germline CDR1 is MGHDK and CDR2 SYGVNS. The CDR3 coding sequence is TGTGCCAGCAGTGAAGGGGGAAGGGGAGGGAATCAGCCCCAGCATTTT. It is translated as CASSEGGRGGNQPQHF.

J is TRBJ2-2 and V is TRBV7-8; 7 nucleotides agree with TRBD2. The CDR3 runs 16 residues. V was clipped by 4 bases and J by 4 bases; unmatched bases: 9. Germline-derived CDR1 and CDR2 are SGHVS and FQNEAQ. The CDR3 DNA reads TGTGCCAGCAGCTCCGGGGCTAGCGGACTCACCGGGGAGCTGTTTTTT. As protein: CASSSGASGLTGELFF.

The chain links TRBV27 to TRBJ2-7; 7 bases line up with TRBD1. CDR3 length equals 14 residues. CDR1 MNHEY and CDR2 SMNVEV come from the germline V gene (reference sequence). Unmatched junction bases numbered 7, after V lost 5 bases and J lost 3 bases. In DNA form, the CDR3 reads TGTGCCAGCAGTCCAGGGACAGCAGGCTACGAGCAGTACTTC. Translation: CASSPGTAGYEQYF.

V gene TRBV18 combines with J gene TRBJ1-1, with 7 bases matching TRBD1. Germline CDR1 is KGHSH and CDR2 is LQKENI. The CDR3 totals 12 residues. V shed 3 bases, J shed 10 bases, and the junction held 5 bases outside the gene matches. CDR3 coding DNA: TGTGCCAGCTCACCCAGGACAGGTTTAGCTTTCTTT. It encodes CASSPRTGLAFF.

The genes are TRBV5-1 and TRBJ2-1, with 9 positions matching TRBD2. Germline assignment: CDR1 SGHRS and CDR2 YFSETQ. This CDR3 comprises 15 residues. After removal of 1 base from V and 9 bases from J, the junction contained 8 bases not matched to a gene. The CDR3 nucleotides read TGCGCCAGCAGCTTGAGCGGACTAGCGCAGGGTGAGCAGTTCTTC. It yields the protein CASSLSGLAQGEQFF.

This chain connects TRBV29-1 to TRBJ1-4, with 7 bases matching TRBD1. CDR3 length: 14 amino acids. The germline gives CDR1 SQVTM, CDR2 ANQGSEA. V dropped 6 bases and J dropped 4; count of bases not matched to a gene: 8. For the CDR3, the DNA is TGCAGCGTCCTTCGGACAGGTCTTAATGAAAAACTGTTTTTT. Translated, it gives CSVLRTGLNEKLFF.

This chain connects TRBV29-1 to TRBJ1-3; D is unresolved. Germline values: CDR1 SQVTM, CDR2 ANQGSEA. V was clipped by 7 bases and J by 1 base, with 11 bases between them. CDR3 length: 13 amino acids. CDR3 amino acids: CSADGPSGNTIYF. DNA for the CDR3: TGCAGCGCCGACGGGCCTTCTGGAAACACCATATATTTT.

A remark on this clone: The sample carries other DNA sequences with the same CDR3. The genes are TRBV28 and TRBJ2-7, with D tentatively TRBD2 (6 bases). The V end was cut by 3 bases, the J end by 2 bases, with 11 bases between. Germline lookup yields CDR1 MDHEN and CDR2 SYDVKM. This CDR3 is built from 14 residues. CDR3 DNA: TGTGCCAGCAGTTTCGGGGGAAGGGCCTACGAGCAGTACTTC. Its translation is CASSFGGRAYEQYF.

In DNA form, the CDR3 reads TGTGCCAGCAGCTTGTCCGGGGAGCTGTTTTTT. This translates into CASSLSGELFF. This chain connects TRBV5-4 to TRBJ2-2; no clear D. Trimming stripped 1 base from V and 6 bases from J, with 1 base between. The CDR3 is 11 residues long. Germline lookup yields CDR1 SGHNT and CDR2 YYREEE (reference sequence).

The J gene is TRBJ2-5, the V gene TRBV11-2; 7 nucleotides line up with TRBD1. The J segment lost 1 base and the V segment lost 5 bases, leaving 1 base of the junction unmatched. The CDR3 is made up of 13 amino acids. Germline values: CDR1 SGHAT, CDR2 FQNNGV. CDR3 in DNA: TGTGCCAGCAGCAAGGGGGCCCAAGAGACCCAGTACTTC. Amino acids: CASSKGAQETQYF. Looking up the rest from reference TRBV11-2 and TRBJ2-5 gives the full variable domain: EAGVAQSPRYKIIEKRQSVAFWCNPISGHATLYWYQQILGQGPKLLIQFQNNGVVDDSQLPKDRFSAERLKGVDSTLKIQPAKLEDSAVYLCASSKGAQETQYFGPGTRLLVL.

CDR3: CASSETVSHYEQYF. The CDR3 coding sequence is TGTGCCAGCAGCGAGACAGTTTCCCACTACGAGCAGTACTTC. The chain joins TRBV9 to TRBJ2-7; TRBD1 might be the D (5 bases). This CDR3 has 14 residues. Deletions cut 3 bases from V and 3 bases from J, with 13 bases between. The V gene's germline CDR1 is SGDLS and CDR2 YYNGEE.

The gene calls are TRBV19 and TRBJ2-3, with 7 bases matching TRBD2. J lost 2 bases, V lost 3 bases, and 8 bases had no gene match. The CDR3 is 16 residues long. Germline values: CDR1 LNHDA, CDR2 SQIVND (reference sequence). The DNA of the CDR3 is TGTGCCAGTAGTATGGAACTAGCGTCGTACACAGATACGCAGTATTTT. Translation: CASSMELASYTDTQYF.

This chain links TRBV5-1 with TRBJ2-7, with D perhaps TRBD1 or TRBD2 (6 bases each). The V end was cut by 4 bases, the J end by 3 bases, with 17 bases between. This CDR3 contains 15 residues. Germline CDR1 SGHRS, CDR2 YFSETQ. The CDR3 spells CASSLGGFRVYEQYF. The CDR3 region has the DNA TGCGCCAGCAGCCTGGGGGGCTTTAGGGTCTACGAGCAGTACTTC.

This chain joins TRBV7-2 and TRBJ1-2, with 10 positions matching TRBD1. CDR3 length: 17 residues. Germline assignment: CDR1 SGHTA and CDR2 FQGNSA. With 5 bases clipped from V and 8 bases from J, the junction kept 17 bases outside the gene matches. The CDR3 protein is CASSPRLTGGALNGYTF. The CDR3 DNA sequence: TGTGCCAGCAGCCCAAGGCTGACAGGGGGCGCATTAAACGGCTACACCTTC.

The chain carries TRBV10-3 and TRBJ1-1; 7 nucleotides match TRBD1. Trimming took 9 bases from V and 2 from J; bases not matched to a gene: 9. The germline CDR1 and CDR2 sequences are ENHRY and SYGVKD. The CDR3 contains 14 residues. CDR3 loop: CAMSRGRSNTEAFF. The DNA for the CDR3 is TGTGCCATGAGTAGGGGGCGAAGCAACACTGAAGCTTTCTTT.

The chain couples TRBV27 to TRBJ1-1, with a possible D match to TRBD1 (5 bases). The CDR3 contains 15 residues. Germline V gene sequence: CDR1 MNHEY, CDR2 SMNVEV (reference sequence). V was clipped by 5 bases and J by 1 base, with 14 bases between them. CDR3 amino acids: CASSPPGPQNTEAFF. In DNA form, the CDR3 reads TGTGCCAGCAGTCCCCCGGGACCGCAGAACACTGAAGCTTTCTTT.

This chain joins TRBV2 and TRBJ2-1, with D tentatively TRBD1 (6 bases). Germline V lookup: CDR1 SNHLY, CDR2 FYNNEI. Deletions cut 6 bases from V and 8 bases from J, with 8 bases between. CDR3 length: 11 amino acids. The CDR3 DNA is TGTGCCAGCAGAAAGGGGGATGAGCAGTTCTTC. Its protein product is CASRKGDEQFF. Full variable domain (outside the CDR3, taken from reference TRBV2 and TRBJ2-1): EPEVTQTPSHQVTQMGQEVILRCVPISNHLYFYWYRQILGQKVEFLVSFYNNEISEKSEIFDDQFSVERPDGSNFTLKIRSTKLEDSAMYFCASRKGDEQFFGPGTRLTVL.

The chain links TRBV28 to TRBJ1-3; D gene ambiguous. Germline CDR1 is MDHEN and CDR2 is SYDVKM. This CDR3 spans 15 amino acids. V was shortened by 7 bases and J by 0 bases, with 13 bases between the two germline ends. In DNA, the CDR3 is TGTGCCAGCAAGCAGGACGGAGACTCTGGAAACACCATATATTTT. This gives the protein CASKQDGDSGNTIYF.

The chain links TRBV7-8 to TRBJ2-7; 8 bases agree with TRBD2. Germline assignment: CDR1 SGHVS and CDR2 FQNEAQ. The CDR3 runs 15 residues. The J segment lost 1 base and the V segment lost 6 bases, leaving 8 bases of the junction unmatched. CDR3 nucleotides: TGTGCCAGCAGACCTCGGGGGGGTTTGTCCTACGAGCAGTACTTC. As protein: CASRPRGGLSYEQYF.

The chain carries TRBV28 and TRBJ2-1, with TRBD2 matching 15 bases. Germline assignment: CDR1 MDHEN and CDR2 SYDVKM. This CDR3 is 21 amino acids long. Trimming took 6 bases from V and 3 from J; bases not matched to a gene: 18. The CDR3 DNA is TGTGCCAGCAGCAACCGCCCCGGGACTAGCGGGAGGATGGGGCACTACAATGAGCAGTTCTTC. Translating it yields CASSNRPGTSGRMGHYNEQFF.

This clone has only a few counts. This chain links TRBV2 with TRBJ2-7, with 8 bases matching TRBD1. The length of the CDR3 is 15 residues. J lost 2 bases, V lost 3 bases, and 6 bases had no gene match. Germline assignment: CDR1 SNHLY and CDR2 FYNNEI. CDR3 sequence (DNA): TGTGCCAGCAGTGATTATGGGACAGGACCCTACGAGCAGTACTTC. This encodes CASSDYGTGPYEQYF.